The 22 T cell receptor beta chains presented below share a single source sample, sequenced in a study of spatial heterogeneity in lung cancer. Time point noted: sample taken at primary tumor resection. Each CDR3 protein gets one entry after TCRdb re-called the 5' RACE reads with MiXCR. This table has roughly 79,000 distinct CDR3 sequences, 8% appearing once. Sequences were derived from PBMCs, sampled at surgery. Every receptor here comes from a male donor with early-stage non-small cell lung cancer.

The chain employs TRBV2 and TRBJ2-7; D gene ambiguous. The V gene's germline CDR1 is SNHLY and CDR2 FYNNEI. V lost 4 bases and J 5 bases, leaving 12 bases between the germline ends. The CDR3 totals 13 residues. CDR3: CASSGELFNEQYF. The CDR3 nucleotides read TGTGCCAGCAGTGGCGAGTTATTCAACGAGCAGTACTTC.

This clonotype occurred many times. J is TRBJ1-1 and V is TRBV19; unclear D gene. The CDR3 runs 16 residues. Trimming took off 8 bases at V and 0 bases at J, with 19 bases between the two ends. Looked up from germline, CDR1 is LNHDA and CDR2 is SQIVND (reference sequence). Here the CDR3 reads CASRIRQAGMNTEAFF. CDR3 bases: TGTGCCAGTCGCATAAGGCAGGCCGGGATGAACACTGAAGCTTTCTTT.

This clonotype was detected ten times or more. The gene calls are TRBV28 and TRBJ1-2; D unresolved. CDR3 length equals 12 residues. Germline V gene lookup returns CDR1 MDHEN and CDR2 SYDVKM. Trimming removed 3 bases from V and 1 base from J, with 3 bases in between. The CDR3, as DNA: TGTGCCAGCAGTTTCAGTAACTATGGCTACACCTTC. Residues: CASSFSNYGYTF.

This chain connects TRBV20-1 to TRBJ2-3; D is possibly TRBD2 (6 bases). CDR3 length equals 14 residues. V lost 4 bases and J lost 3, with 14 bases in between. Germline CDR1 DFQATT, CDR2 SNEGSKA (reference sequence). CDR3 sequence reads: CSATSRERTDTQYF. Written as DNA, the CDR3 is TGCAGTGCTACCTCCCGGGAGAGGACAGATACGCAGTATTTT.

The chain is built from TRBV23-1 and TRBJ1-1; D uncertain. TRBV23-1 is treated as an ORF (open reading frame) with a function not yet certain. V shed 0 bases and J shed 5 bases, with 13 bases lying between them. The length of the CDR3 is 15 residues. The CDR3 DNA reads TGCGCCAGCAGTCAATCATGCATAATTGGAACTGAAGCTTTCTTT. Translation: CASSQSCIIGTEAFF.

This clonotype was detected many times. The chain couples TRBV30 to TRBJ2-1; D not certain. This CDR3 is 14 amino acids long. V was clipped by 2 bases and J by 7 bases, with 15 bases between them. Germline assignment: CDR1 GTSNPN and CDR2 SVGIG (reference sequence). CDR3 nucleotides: TGTGCCTGGAGTTTCCCACCAAGAAAGAATGAGCAGTTCTTC. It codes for CAWSFPPRKNEQFF.

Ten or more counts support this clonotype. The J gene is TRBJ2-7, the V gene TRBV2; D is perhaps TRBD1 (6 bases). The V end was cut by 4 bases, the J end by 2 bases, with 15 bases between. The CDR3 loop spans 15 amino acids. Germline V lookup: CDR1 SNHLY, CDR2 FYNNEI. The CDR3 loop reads CASSGRGTSPYEQYF. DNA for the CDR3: TGTGCCAGCAGTGGTCGTGGGACAAGCCCCTACGAGCAGTACTTC.

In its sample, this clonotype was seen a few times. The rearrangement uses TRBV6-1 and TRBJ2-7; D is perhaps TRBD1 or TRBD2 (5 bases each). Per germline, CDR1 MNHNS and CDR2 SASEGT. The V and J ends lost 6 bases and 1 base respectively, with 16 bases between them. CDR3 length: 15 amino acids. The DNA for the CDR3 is TGTGCCAGCAGCGGATCAGGGCCGGGGTCCTACGAGCAGTACTTC. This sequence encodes CASSGSGPGSYEQYF.

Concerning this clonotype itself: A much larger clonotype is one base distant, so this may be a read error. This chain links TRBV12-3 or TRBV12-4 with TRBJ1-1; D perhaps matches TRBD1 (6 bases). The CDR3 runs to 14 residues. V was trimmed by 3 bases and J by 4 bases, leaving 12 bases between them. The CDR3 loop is CASSFAGGLTEAFF. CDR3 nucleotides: TGTGCCAGCAGTTTCGCGGGGGGCCTCACTGAAGCTTTCTTT.

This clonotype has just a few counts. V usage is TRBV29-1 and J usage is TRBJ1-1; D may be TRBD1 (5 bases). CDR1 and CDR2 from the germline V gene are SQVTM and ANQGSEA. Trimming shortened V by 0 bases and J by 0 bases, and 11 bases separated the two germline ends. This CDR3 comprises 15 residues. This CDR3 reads CSVEDRRQMNTEAFF. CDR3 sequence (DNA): TGCAGCGTTGAAGATCGGCGACAGATGAACACTGAAGCTTTCTTT. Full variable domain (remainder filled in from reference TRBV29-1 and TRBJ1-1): SAVISQKPSRDICQRGTSLTIQCQVDSQVTMMFWYRQQPGQSLTLIATANQGSEATYESGFVIDKFPISRPNLTFSTLTVSNMSPEDSSIYLCSVEDRRQMNTEAFFGQGTRLTVV.

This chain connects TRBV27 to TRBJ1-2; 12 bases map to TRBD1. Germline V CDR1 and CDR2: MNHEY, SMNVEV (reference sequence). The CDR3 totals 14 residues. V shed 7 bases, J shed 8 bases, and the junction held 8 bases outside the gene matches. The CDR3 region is CASTPLGTGGGYTF. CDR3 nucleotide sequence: TGTGCCAGCACACCATTGGGGACAGGGGGCGGCTACACCTTC.

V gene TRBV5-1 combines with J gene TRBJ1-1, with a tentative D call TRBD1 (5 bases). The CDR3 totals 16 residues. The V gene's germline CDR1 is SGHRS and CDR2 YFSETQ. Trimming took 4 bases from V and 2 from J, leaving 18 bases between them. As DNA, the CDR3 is TGCGCCAGCAGCCGGAGGGGTGAGGTGGCAAACACTGAAGCTTTCTTT. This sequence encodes CASSRRGEVANTEAFF.

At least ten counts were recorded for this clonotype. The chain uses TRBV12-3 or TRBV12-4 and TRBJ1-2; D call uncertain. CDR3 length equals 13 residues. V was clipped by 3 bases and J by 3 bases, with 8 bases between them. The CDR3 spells CASSFSGHYGYTF. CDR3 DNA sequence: TGTGCCAGCAGTTTTTCCGGACACTATGGCTACACCTTC.

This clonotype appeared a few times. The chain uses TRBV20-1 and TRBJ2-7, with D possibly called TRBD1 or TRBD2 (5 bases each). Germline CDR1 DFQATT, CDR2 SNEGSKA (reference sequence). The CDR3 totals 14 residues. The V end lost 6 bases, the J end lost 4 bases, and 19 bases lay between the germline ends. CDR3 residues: CSATPGPRLYEQYF. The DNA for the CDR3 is TGCAGTGCCACGCCGGGACCCCGGCTTTACGAGCAGTACTTC.

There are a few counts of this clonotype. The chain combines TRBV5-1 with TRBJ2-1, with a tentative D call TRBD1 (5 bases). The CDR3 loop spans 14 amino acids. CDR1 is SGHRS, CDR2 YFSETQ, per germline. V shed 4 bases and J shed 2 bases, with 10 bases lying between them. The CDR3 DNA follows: TGCGCCAGCAGCCCAGGGTCGGCCTACAATGAGCAGTTCTTC. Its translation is CASSPGSAYNEQFF. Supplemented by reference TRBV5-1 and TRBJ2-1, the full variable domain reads KAGVTQTPRYLIKTRGQQVTLSCSPISGHRSVSWYQQTPGQGLQFLFEYFSETQRNKGNFPGRFSGRQFSNSRSEMNVSTLELGDSALYLCASSPGSAYNEQFFGPGTRLTVL.

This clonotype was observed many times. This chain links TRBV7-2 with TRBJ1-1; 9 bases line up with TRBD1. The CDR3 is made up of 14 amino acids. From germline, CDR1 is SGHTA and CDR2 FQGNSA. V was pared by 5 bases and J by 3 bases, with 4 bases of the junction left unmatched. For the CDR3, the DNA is TGTGCCAGCAGCCGGGACAGGGAGTACACTGAAGCTTTCTTT. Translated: CASSRDREYTEAFF.

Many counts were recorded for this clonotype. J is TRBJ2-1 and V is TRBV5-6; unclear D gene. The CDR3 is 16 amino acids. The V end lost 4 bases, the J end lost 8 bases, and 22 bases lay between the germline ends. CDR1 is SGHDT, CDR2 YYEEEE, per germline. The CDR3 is CASSPEITPNPDEQFF. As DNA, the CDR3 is TGTGCCAGCAGCCCAGAAATTACGCCAAACCCCGATGAGCAGTTCTTC.

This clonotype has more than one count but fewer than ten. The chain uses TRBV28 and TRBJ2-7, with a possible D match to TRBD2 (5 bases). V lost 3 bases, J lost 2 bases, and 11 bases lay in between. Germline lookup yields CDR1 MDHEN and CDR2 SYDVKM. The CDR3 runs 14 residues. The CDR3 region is CASSFPGKTYEQYF. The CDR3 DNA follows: TGTGCCAGCAGTTTCCCCGGGAAGACCTACGAGCAGTACTTC.

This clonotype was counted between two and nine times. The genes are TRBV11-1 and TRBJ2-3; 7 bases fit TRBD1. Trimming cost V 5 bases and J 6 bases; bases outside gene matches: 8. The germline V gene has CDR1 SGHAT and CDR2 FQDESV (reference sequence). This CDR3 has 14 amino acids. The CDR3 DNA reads TGTGCCAGCAGCCATGACAGGGTCCTCGATACGCAGTATTTT. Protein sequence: CASSHDRVLDTQYF.

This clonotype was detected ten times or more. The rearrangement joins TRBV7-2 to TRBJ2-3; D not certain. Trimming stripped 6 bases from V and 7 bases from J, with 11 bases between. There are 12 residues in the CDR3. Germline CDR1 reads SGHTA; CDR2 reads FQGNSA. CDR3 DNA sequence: TGTGCCAGCAGTCGTCTGGCTTATACGCAGTATTTT. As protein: CASSRLAYTQYF.

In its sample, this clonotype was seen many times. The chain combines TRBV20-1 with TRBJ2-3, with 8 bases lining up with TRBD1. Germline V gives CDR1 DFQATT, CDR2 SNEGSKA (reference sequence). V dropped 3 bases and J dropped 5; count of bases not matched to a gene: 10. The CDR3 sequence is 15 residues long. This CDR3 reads CSARAFRGREDTQYF. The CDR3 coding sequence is TGCAGTGCTAGGGCCTTCAGGGGGCGGGAAGATACGCAGTATTTT.

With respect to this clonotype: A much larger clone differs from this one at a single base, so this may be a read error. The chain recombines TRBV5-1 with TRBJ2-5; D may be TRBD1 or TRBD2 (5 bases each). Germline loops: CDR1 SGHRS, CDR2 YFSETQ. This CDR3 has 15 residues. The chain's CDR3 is CVSSPPGAGKETQYF. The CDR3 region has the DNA TGCGTCAGCAGCCCCCCCGGGGCAGGGAAAGAGACCCAGTACTTC.